What follows are 6 T cell receptor beta chains derived from one specimen sequenced in a study of T cells in Graves' hyperthyroidism and ophthalmopathy. The source material, RNA transcripts, was used to amplify TCR beta CDR3 regions. HTBI primers drove first-round RT-PCR of the TCR CDR3. TCRdb redid the calling of the multiplex PCR reads with MiXCR, one entry per CDR3 protein. Of approximately 410,000 distinct CDR3 sequences listed, roughly an eighth were seen once; the top ten hold less than 6.5%. Sequenced material: blood. These receptors were taken from a woman between 18 and 29 years old with Graves' hyperthyroidism.

In its sample, this clonotype was seen a few times. Written as DNA, the CDR3 is TGTGCCAGCACCCAAAGCGGGAGGGCGAGGACCGGTCACAATGAGCAGTTCTTC. This sequence encodes CASTQSGRARTGHNEQFF. The gene calls are TRBV7-2 and TRBJ2-1, with TRBD2 matching 10 bases. CDR1 and CDR2 from the germline V gene are SGHTA and FQGNSA. The length of the CDR3 is 18 residues. With V trimmed by 7 bases and J by 5 bases, 17 bases remained unmatched.

Many counts were recorded for this clonotype. V and J are TRBV7-3 and TRBJ2-3; tentative D call: TRBD2 (5 bases). CDR3 length: 19 amino acids. V was pared by 3 bases and J by 1 base, with 23 bases between. Germline assignment: CDR1 SGHTA and CDR2 FQGTGA. This chain's CDR3 is CASSFERIPSAPGTDTQYF. The CDR3 coding sequence is TGTGCCAGCAGCTTCGAGCGGATACCTTCTGCCCCGGGCACAGATACGCAGTATTTT.

In this sample, this clonotype turned up many times. V usage is TRBV11-2 and J usage is TRBJ2-3; 14 bases match TRBD2. V lost 2 bases to trimming and J lost 3 bases; unmatched junction nucleotides: 16. Germline assignment: CDR1 SGHAT and CDR2 FQNNGV. This CDR3 comprises 21 residues. CDR3 in amino acids: CASSLWTSGRTTLPLTDTQYF. The CDR3 bases are TGTGCCAGCAGCTTATGGACTAGCGGGAGGACCACACTTCCTTTAACAGATACGCAGTATTTT.

V is TRBV10-3 and J is TRBJ1-3; D is unresolved. Trimming cost V 3 bases and J 2 bases, with 8 bases left between them. Germline V gene data show CDR1 as ENHRY and CDR2 as SYGVKD. The CDR3 contains 14 residues. The CDR3 DNA follows: TGTGCCATCAGTGACGGGGTCACTGGAAACACCATATATTTT. Translating gives CAISDGVTGNTIYF.

This clonotype was recorded a few times. The rearrangement uses TRBV10-3 and TRBJ2-1, with D perhaps matching TRBD2 (7 bases). The CDR3 spans 13 residues. The germline V gene has CDR1 ENHRY and CDR2 SYGVKD. The V gene lost 4 bases and the J gene lost 7 bases, with 11 bases spanning the gap. CDR3 nucleotides: TGTGCCATCAGTGGGGAGGGGGGTAATGAGCAGTTCTTC. Its protein is CAISGEGGNEQFF.

This clonotype was counted many times. The chain combines TRBV7-9 with TRBJ2-1; 7 positions agree with TRBD2. V lost 4 bases to trimming and J lost 8 bases; unmatched junction nucleotides: 11. CDR1 and CDR2 from the germline V gene are SEHNR and FQNEAQ (reference sequence). The CDR3 contains 15 residues. The CDR3 is CASSSSRLAGDEQFF. The CDR3 DNA follows: TGTGCCAGCAGCTCGAGCAGACTAGCTGGGGATGAGCAGTTCTTC.